This entry concerns a single TCR delta chain. This sequence is one base from a far larger clone and is likely a read error. V was clipped by 5 bases and J by 2 bases, with 14 bases between them. The CDR3 totals 15 residues. Germline V gives CDR1 GEAIGNYY, CDR2 EKD. This sample was included in a study of gamma-delta chains in newborns, infants, children. The overall study: Microbial exposure reportedly drives polyclonal innate γδ T cell expansion after birth.

TCRdb re-called the reads with CATT. The repertoire holds roughly 7,200 delta-chain clones, with about 0.66% as singletons. The sequence came from a child who was a newborn, infant or young child, either healthy, febrile or measles-vaccinated (not recorded which). The chain combines TRDV2 with TRDJ2; the D gene is possibly TRDD3 (5 bases). Sequenced: blood. For the CDR3, the DNA is TGTGCCTGTGTGCGGGATGACCGCTTGACAGCACAACTCTTCTTT. Its translation: CACVRDDRLTAQLFF.